Each of the 25 T cell receptor beta chains below was sequenced from the same sample in a study of T-cell memory formation after mild COVID-19. TCRdb itself ran the 5' RACE reads through MiXCR, one entry per CDR3 protein. The table records 270,000 or so distinct CDR3 sequences, more than 15% of them present only once. The specimen sequenced was PBMCs or a T cell subset sorted from them (not recorded which). These receptors were collected from a man aged 18 to 35 who had mild COVID-19 (a few samples of this study predate the infection). Cell type and time point are not known.

This clonotype turned up a few times. The gene calls are TRBV14 and TRBJ2-5, with D perhaps matching TRBD2 (6 bases). V dropped 1 base and J dropped 1 base, with 13 bases sitting between them. In germline, CDR1 is SGHDN, CDR2 FVKESK. The CDR3 spans 16 residues. CDR3 DNA sequence: TGTGCCAGCAGCCAAGTTCGGGACTCATTCCAAGAGACCCAGTACTTC. Amino acids: CASSQVRDSFQETQYF. Combining the CDR3 with reference TRBV14 and TRBJ2-5 gives the whole variable domain EAGVTQFPSHSVIEKGQTVTLRCDPISGHDNLYWYRRVMGKEIKFLLHFVKESKQDESGMPNNRFLAERTGGTYSTLKVQPAELEDSGVYFCASSQVRDSFQETQYFGPGTRLLVL.

This clonotype was observed a handful of times. The chain employs TRBV6-2 or TRBV6-3 and TRBJ1-1; D perhaps matches TRBD1 (5 bases). The CDR3 is 13 residues long. Germline CDR1 reads MNHEY; CDR2 reads SVGEGT. The germline V and J ends were trimmed by 9 bases and 1 base, with 12 bases remaining between them. The CDR3 loop is CASKGRPNTEAFF. DNA of the CDR3: TGTGCCAGTAAGGGACGGCCGAACACTGAAGCTTTCTTT.

V gene TRBV28 combines with J gene TRBJ2-2, with D maybe TRBD1 (5 bases). CDR1 and CDR2 (germline): MDHEN, SYDVKM. This CDR3 region has 13 residues. The V gene lost 6 bases and the J gene lost 0 bases, with 5 bases spanning the gap. This CDR3 reads CASRGPNTGELFF. CDR3 nucleotides: TGTGCCAGCAGGGGGCCGAACACCGGGGAGCTGTTTTTT.

This clonotype was detected a few times. The rearrangement joins TRBV11-2 to TRBJ2-7; TRBD2 matches at 8 bases. CDR3 size: 14 residues. The J segment lost 4 bases and the V segment lost 5 bases, leaving 7 bases of the junction unmatched. Germline V gene sequence: CDR1 SGHAT, CDR2 FQNNGV. CDR3 nucleotides: TGTGCCAGCAGCCTAGCGGGTCCCAAGTACGAGCAGTACTTC. It codes for CASSLAGPKYEQYF.

This clonotype turned up a few times. The chain recombines TRBV5-4 with TRBJ2-3, with 7 bases fitting TRBD1. The CDR3 is 16 residues long. Germline CDR1 and CDR2: SGHNT and YYREEE (reference sequence). J lost 4 bases, V lost 0 bases, and 8 bases had no gene match. CDR3 nucleotide sequence: TGTGCCAGCAGCTTGGGGGGACAGTTTGGAGCAGATACGCAGTATTTT. This encodes CASSLGGQFGADTQYF.

The chain carries TRBV7-9 and TRBJ2-1; 7 positions agree with TRBD1. Germline loops: CDR1 SEHNR, CDR2 FQNEAQ (reference sequence). Trimming took 1 base from V and 7 from J; bases not matched to a gene: 4. This CDR3 spans 14 amino acids. The CDR3, as DNA: TGTGCCAGCAGCTTAGGTGACAGGGTGAATGAGCAGTTCTTC. The encoded protein is CASSLGDRVNEQFF.

The chain carries TRBV28 and TRBJ1-6; a possible D gene is TRBD1 (6 bases). The V end lost 6 bases, the J end lost 6 bases, and 15 bases lay between the germline ends. This CDR3 has 15 residues. CDR1 and CDR2 from the germline V gene are MDHEN and SYDVKM. The CDR3 reads CASSPGQSPNSPLHF. The CDR3 region has the DNA TGTGCCAGCAGCCCAGGACAGTCCCCTAATTCACCCCTCCACTTT.

This clonotype was detected many times. The gene calls are TRBV7-6 and TRBJ2-3, with D possibly called TRBD1 or TRBD2 (5 bases each). The CDR3 sequence is 15 residues long. Germline V gene sequence: CDR1 SGHVS, CDR2 FNYEAQ. V was trimmed by 5 bases and J by 1 base, leaving 13 bases between them. The CDR3 DNA sequence: TGTGCCAGCAGCCCCCCCGGGGCGGGCACAGATACGCAGTATTTT. Its translation: CASSPPGAGTDTQYF.

This clonotype was observed a few times. The chain uses TRBV7-2 and TRBJ1-3, with D unclear. CDR3 length: 16 amino acids. Germline V gene lookup returns CDR1 SGHTA and CDR2 FQGNSA. Trimming removed 5 bases from V and 0 bases from J, with 14 bases in between. The CDR3 bases are TGTGCCAGCAGCCACCTGACGGCGAGCTCTGGAAACACCATATATTTT. It specifies CASSHLTASSGNTIYF.

This clonotype has only a few counts. The J gene is TRBJ2-1, the V gene TRBV7-6; 7 bases agree with TRBD2. The germline V gene encodes CDR1 SGHVS and CDR2 FNYEAQ. The CDR3 contains 12 residues. V shed 1 base, J shed 13 bases, and the junction held 4 bases outside the gene matches. CDR3 DNA sequence: TGTGCCAGCAGCTTAGGGGGGGGAGGTCAGTTCTTC. Its protein product is CASSLGGGGQFF.

This clonotype was seen many times. The V call is TRBV7-9, the J call TRBJ2-5, with D tentatively TRBD1 or TRBD2 (5 bases each). This CDR3 contains 14 residues. V gave up 5 bases and J gave up 5 bases, with 15 bases separating them. CDR1 SEHNR and CDR2 FQNEAQ come from the germline V gene (reference sequence). In DNA form, the CDR3 reads TGTGCCAGCAGCCCCCCCCAGGGAGCGGAGACCCAGTACTTC. Translated, it gives CASSPPQGAETQYF.

This chain uses TRBV9 with TRBJ2-1; maybe TRBD1 (6 bases). Germline CDR1 is SGDLS and CDR2 is YYNGEE. V was pared by 0 bases and J by 6 bases, with 19 bases between. The CDR3 contains 17 residues. CDR3 residues: CASSVVGGVGAINEQFF. The CDR3 region has the DNA TGTGCCAGCAGCGTAGTGGGCGGAGTGGGGGCCATCAATGAGCAGTTCTTC.

Ten or more counts support this clonotype. This rearrangement joins TRBV20-1 to TRBJ2-7, with 8 bases lining up with TRBD1. Germline V gives CDR1 DFQATT, CDR2 SNEGSKA (reference sequence). The CDR3 runs to 11 residues. J lost 2 bases, V lost 6 bases, and 0 bases had no gene match. The CDR3, as DNA: TGCAGTGCGGACAGGGCCTACGAGCAGTACTTC. Protein sequence: CSADRAYEQYF.

V gene TRBV25-1 combines with J gene TRBJ2-7; D uncertain. This CDR3 has 10 residues. Looked up from germline, CDR1 is MGHDK and CDR2 is SYGVNS. The germline V and J ends were trimmed by 4 bases and 6 bases, with 4 bases remaining between them. The CDR3, as DNA: TGTGCCAGCAGTGGTTCCGAGCAGTACTTC. This encodes CASSGSEQYF.

In its sample, this clonotype was seen a few times. The V and J genes are TRBV6-6 and TRBJ2-5; TRBD1 matches 11 bases. Trimming cost V 6 bases and J 5 bases; bases outside gene matches: 8. The CDR3 runs to 15 residues. The germline gives CDR1 MNHNY, CDR2 SVGAGI (reference sequence). DNA for the CDR3: TGTGCCAGCAGCCGTTGGACAGGGGGCGCCGAGACCCAGTACTTC. Amino acids: CASSRWTGGAETQYF.

This clonotype was counted a few times. For the CDR3, the DNA is TGTGCCAGCAGTCCAAAGAACACTGAAGCTTTCTTT. Its protein is CASSPKNTEAFF. The chain uses TRBV12-3 or TRBV12-4 and TRBJ1-1; no firm D call. Deletions cut 5 bases from V and 1 base from J, with 5 bases between. The CDR3 covers 12 residues.

This clonotype occurred many times. The chain uses TRBV20-1 and TRBJ1-1; D is unresolved. Trimming cost V 2 bases and J 4 bases, with 14 bases left between them. Germline V lookup: CDR1 DFQATT, CDR2 SNEGSKA (reference sequence). The CDR3 spans 14 residues. The CDR3 DNA follows: TGCAGTGCTAGAAAGGCCTTAATGAGCACTGAAGCTTTCTTT. Translation: CSARKALMSTEAFF.

This clonotype has more than one count but fewer than ten. The genes are TRBV6-5 and TRBJ1-6, with TRBD1 identical over 7 bases. From germline, CDR1 is MNHEY and CDR2 SVGAGI. This CDR3 has 15 residues. The ends lost 5 bases at V and 6 bases at J; junction bases unmatched: 7. The CDR3 loop reads CASSGTGAGNSPLHF. CDR3 DNA: TGTGCCAGCAGTGGTACAGGGGCGGGTAATTCACCCCTCCACTTT.

This sequence joins TRBV5-1 and TRBJ1-4; D is ambiguous. CDR1 is SGHRS and CDR2 is YFSETQ in the germline V gene. This CDR3 region has 16 residues. V was shortened by 4 bases and J by 0 bases, with 13 bases between the two germline ends. CDR3 amino acids: CASSTRTAATNEKLFF. The CDR3 nucleotides read TGCGCCAGCAGCACGCGGACGGCCGCAACTAATGAAAAACTGTTTTTT.

This clonotype was counted a few times. The chain uses TRBV5-1 and TRBJ2-3, with D unresolved. The germline gives CDR1 SGHRS, CDR2 YFSETQ. This CDR3 is 16 amino acids long. V lost 2 bases to trimming and J lost 6 bases, with 19 bases between them. Here the CDR3 reads CASSFVGVGIGDTQYF. CDR3 DNA: TGCGCCAGCAGCTTTGTCGGCGTTGGGATCGGCGATACGCAGTATTTT.

This clonotype was counted only a few times. This sequence joins TRBV7-9 and TRBJ1-2; 8 bases match TRBD1. This CDR3 spans 15 amino acids. Germline-derived CDR1 and CDR2 are SEHNR and FQNEAQ (reference sequence). The trim removed 5 bases at V and 3 bases at J, leaving 8 bases unmatched. CDR3 region: CASSKSEDRDYGYTF. In DNA form, the CDR3 reads TGTGCCAGCAGCAAATCCGAGGACAGGGACTATGGCTACACCTTC.

The sample holds a few counts of this clonotype. The V call is TRBV24-1, the J call TRBJ2-1; a possible D gene is TRBD2 (7 bases). The ends were cut back, 2 bases at V and 0 bases at J, with 16 bases in the middle. CDR3 length: 18 residues. Germline CDR1 is KGHDR and CDR2 is SFDVKD. As DNA, the CDR3 is TGTGCCACCAGTGATTCGGGGGGACACCAGAGCTCCTACAATGAGCAGTTCTTC. Its protein product is CATSDSGGHQSSYNEQFF.

About this clonotype itself: The junction departs from germline at one end; a sequencing error may be responsible. The chain couples TRBV24-1 to TRBJ2-5; 7 bases agree with TRBD2. Germline lookup yields CDR1 KGHDR and CDR2 SFDVKD. This CDR3 has 17 amino acids. The CDR3 bases are TGTGCCACCAGTGATCCTAGCGGAACCCCGGAAGGAGAGACACAGTACTTC. It encodes CATSDPSGTPEGETQYF.

This clonotype occurred once. The chain is built from TRBV20-1 and TRBJ2-2; D may be TRBD1 (5 bases). Germline V CDR1 and CDR2: DFQATT, SNEGSKA (reference sequence). The CDR3 contains 16 residues. Trimming removed 0 bases from V and 4 bases from J, with 15 bases in between. CDR3 sequence (DNA): TGCAGTGCTAGAGATCTCAATTGGGGCAGCACCGGGGAGCTGTTTTTT. This codes for CSARDLNWGSTGELFF.

This clonotype has a handful of counts. The V gene is TRBV7-2, the J gene TRBJ2-7; D might be TRBD2 (6 bases). V was trimmed by 0 bases and J by 0 bases, leaving 12 bases between them. From germline, CDR1 is SGHTA and CDR2 FQGNSA. The CDR3 loop spans 16 amino acids. The DNA of the CDR3 is TGTGCCAGCAGCTTAGCTGGACGGGGGATCTCCTACGAGCAGTACTTC. It specifies CASSLAGRGISYEQYF.